The 20 T cell receptor beta chains listed next were all sequenced from one sample in a study of molecular identifiers for immune sequencing clone quantification. TCRdb analysed the PCR reads with MiXCR anew, one entry per CDR3 protein. Here the sample spans 300,000 to 350,000 distinct CDR3 sequences, around a fifth being singletons. The sample consisted of naive CD8+ T cells from blood, with Jurkat cell RNA spiked in. Subset indicated: FACS-sorted CD8+CD4-CCR7+CD45RA+ naive T cells. These receptors came from a human donor in good health. Some libraries in this study had Jurkat cell RNA spiked in.

As concerns this clonotype: An end of the junction does not agree with germline; a read error may underlie this. The chain links TRBV5-1 to TRBJ2-3; 7 positions agree with TRBD1. The CDR3 contains 15 residues. Per the germline V gene, CDR1 is SGHRS and CDR2 is YFSETQ. The CDR3 sequence: CAGSWRQGERDTQYF. The CDR3 bases are TGCGCCGGCAGCTGGAGACAGGGCGAAAGAGATACGCAGTATTTT.

In this sample, this clonotype turned up many times. The chain combines TRBV11-2 with TRBJ2-3, with D uncertain. CDR1 and CDR2 (germline): SGHAT, FQNNGV. The CDR3 has 13 amino acids. Between the trimmed V and J ends, which lost 3 bases and 4 bases, there was a span of 8 bases. The CDR3 sequence: CASSFFLADTQYF. The CDR3 DNA reads as TGTGCCAGCAGCTTTTTTCTAGCAGATACGCAGTATTTT.

This clonotype was recorded only once. The chain joins TRBV29-1 to TRBJ1-2; 10 bases map to TRBD1. This CDR3 is built from 15 residues. V trimming: 4 bases; J trimming: 6 bases; junction bases outside the gene matches: 11. Per the germline V gene, CDR1 is SQVTM and CDR2 is ANQGSEA. CDR3 coding DNA: TGCAGCGTTGGCGGGACAGGGGAAGGGGACCATGGCTACACCTTC. Its translation: CSVGGTGEGDHGYTF.

Many counts were recorded for this clonotype. The genes are TRBV5-4 and TRBJ2-7, with no clear D. V was clipped by 0 bases and J by 3 bases, with 7 bases between them. CDR1 and CDR2 (germline): SGHNT, YYREEE (reference sequence). The CDR3 is 13 residues long. The chain's CDR3 is CASSLESNYEQYF. The CDR3 DNA sequence: TGTGCCAGCAGCTTGGAGTCTAACTACGAGCAGTACTTC.

Remarks on this clonotype: This clone may be a read error of a much larger clone one base away. V and J are TRBV27 and TRBJ1-1; D gene unclear. The V gene lost 4 bases and the J gene lost 7 bases, with 13 bases spanning the gap. The CDR3 has 13 residues. Germline CDR1 and CDR2: MNHEY and SMNVEV (reference sequence). Here the CDR3 reads CASSSTWGFEAFF. The CDR3, as DNA: TGTGCCAGCAGTTCCACGTGGGGATTTGAAGCTTTCTTT.

This clonotype was found many times. The chain combines TRBV28 with TRBJ1-1; D is undetermined. CDR1 is MDHEN and CDR2 is SYDVKM in the germline V gene. This CDR3 has 14 amino acids. Deletions cut 4 bases from V and 1 base from J, with 10 bases between. The CDR3, as DNA: TGTGCCAGCAGTTACCATTTAAAGAACACTGAAGCTTTCTTT. Its translation: CASSYHLKNTEAFF.

This clonotype appeared a few times. The gene calls are TRBV7-9 and TRBJ2-3, with TRBD2 matching over 11 bases. CDR3 length: 20 amino acids. Germline trimming cut 5 bases from V and 2 bases from J; bases unmatched to any gene: 18. Per germline, CDR1 SEHNR and CDR2 FQNEAQ (reference sequence). CDR3 in amino acids: CASSPPGASGGPRATDTQYF. The CDR3 coding sequence is TGTGCCAGCAGCCCACCCGGGGCTAGCGGGGGGCCTCGAGCCACAGATACGCAGTATTTT.

This clonotype occurred many times. This chain uses TRBV29-1 with TRBJ2-3; 11 bases are shared with TRBD2. The length of the CDR3 is 15 residues. Germline V gives CDR1 SQVTM, CDR2 ANQGSEA. V lost 2 bases and J lost 4; bases outside the gene matches: 5. The DNA of the CDR3 is TGCAGCGTTGAATTAACTAGCGGGAGCTCAGATACGCAGTATTTT. As protein: CSVELTSGSSDTQYF.

This clonotype is a singleton in its sample. This may be a read error, as it is one base from a much larger clone. V gene TRBV9 combines with J gene TRBJ2-2; weak D call: TRBD2 (5 bases). From germline, CDR1 is SGDLS and CDR2 YYNGEE. The CDR3 consists of 14 residues. CDR3 bases: TGTGCCAGCAGCGTAGGCTCGAACACCGGGGAGCTGGTTTTT. It encodes CASSVGSNTGELVF.

This clonotype has a count of ten or more. V and J are TRBV2 and TRBJ1-5; D gene uncertain. CDR3 size: 15 residues. The V end was cut by 0 bases, the J end by 3 bases, with 9 bases between. Germline V gives CDR1 SNHLY, CDR2 FYNNEI. The CDR3, as DNA: TGTGCCAGCAGTGAAGCGGCGGTGCACAATCAGCCCCAGCATTTT. It is translated as CASSEAAVHNQPQHF.

The rearrangement links TRBV10-3 to TRBJ2-3, with D unresolved. The CDR3 is 13 amino acids. Germline V gene sequence: CDR1 ENHRY, CDR2 SYGVKD. Trimming removed 5 bases at V and 2 bases at J, with 8 bases between. CDR3 DNA sequence: TGTGCCATCAGTATTACCTCCACAGATACGCAGTATTTT. As protein: CAISITSTDTQYF.

The CDR3 region is CATSGVGRDTDTQYF. The DNA of the CDR3 is TGTGCCACCAGTGGAGTCGGAAGGGACACAGATACGCAGTATTTT. The genes are TRBV24-1 and TRBJ2-3, with D unresolved. The V end was cut by 5 bases, the J end by 2 bases, with 13 bases between. This CDR3 comprises 15 residues. Germline CDR1 is KGHDR and CDR2 is SFDVKD.

This clonotype was detected ten times or more. The chain links TRBV4-3 to TRBJ2-1, with D unresolved. This CDR3 region has 13 residues. The V gene's germline CDR1 is LGHNA and CDR2 YSLEER. Trimming stripped 0 bases from V and 12 bases from J, with 12 bases between. Here the CDR3 reads CASSQDRPGAQFF. CDR3 nucleotide sequence: TGCGCCAGCAGCCAAGATAGGCCGGGCGCGCAGTTCTTC.

This clonotype has a count of ten or more. This chain links TRBV20-1 with TRBJ2-7; a weak D match, TRBD2 (5 bases). CDR1 is DFQATT and CDR2 is SNEGSKA in the germline V gene (reference sequence). Trimming removed 4 bases at V and 5 bases at J, with 12 bases between. This CDR3 is 12 amino acids long. CDR3 bases: TGCAGTGCTACGGAGGAGACCGACGAGCAGTACTTC. Its translation is CSATEETDEQYF.

This clonotype was recorded at least ten times. This chain uses TRBV25-1 with TRBJ2-3; perhaps TRBD2 as D (5 bases). The germline V gene has CDR1 MGHDK and CDR2 SYGVNS. Trimming removed 4 bases at V and 4 bases at J, with 15 bases between. There are 15 residues in the CDR3. The CDR3 sequence is CASSAHSSNSDTQYF. Here the CDR3 DNA reads TGTGCCAGCAGTGCACACTCTAGCAACTCAGATACGCAGTATTTT.

Comments on this clonotype: It may be a read error: a sequence one base away is much more abundant. The chain uses TRBV12-3 or TRBV12-4 and TRBJ2-3; 7 nucleotides match TRBD1. This CDR3 is 15 amino acids long. CDR3 protein: CASSLSPGGADMQYF. Written as DNA, the CDR3 is TGTGCCAGCAGTTTATCACCAGGGGGAGCAGATATGCAGTATTTT.

This clonotype was counted at least ten times. The chain employs TRBV7-6 and TRBJ2-7; no clear D gene. The CDR3 is 12 residues long. The germline V gene has CDR1 SGHVS and CDR2 FNYEAQ. The V end was cut by 1 base, the J end by 6 bases, with 7 bases between. In DNA, the CDR3 is TGTGCCAGCAGCTTAGGCAATGGCGAGCAGTACTTC. This gives the protein CASSLGNGEQYF.

This chain connects TRBV3-1 to TRBJ2-7, with a possible D match to TRBD2 (6 bases). The CDR3 is made up of 18 amino acids. Germline V gene lookup returns CDR1 LGHDT and CDR2 YNNKEL (reference sequence). V was trimmed by 1 base and J by 2 bases, leaving 21 bases between them. This CDR3 is CASSQVVGVAAGTYEQYF. DNA of the CDR3: TGTGCCAGCAGCCAAGTCGTTGGGGTGGCGGCGGGGACCTACGAGCAGTACTTC.

This clonotype was counted many times. The chain carries TRBV7-6 and TRBJ2-5; 13 bases agree with TRBD2. The V segment lost 1 base and the J segment 4 bases; nucleotides outside the gene matches: 9. Germline CDR1 is SGHVS and CDR2 is FNYEAQ. The length of the CDR3 is 18 residues. The CDR3 here is CASSLDGTSGKVAETQYF. CDR3 DNA: TGTGCCAGCAGCTTAGATGGGACTAGCGGGAAGGTTGCAGAGACCCAGTACTTC.

As to this clonotype: A much larger clone lies a single base off, so this may be a read error. J is TRBJ2-1 and V is TRBV30; no clear D gene. The germline gives CDR1 GTSNPN, CDR2 SVGIG (reference sequence). The CDR3 has 16 residues. The CDR3 here is CAWSVRRLGTYNEQSF. The CDR3 bases are TGTGCCTGGAGTGTACGCCGCTTGGGTACATACAATGAGCAGTCCTTC.